The rows below give T cell receptor beta chains drawn from one sample of a study of CD4+ T cells in melanoma. The assay was immunoSEQ multiplex PCR, and TCRdb's table has in-frame clones only and misses some. The sample contains 20,000 or so clones, around 78% of which appear only once. All receptors come from a human donor with melanoma. CDR3s include the opening cysteine and the closing phenylalanine or tryptophan. D genes are given only for firm matches. Part of the rows lack a size; the others show once, few, many or a class for expanded clones.

cdr3_nt	cdr3_aa	d_call	v_call	clone_size	j_call
TGTGCTAGTGGTTTGGAACTACAGGGGGCCCACAATCAGCCCCAGCATTTT	CASGLELQGAHNQPQHF	TRBD1	TRBV12-5	-	TRBJ1-5
TGTGCCAGCAGCTTAGGTGTGCGGGCGGCCGTAGGGCCCCAGCATTTT	CASSLGVRAAVGPQHF	-	TRBV7-8	-	TRBJ1-5
TGCGCCAGCGTCGCCTTTCGCATGGCACCCCTCCACTTT	CASVAFRMAPLHF	-	TRBV10-2	-	TRBJ1-6
TGCGCCAGCAGCTTGGCGGGGAGGGACAGAACTAACTATGGCTACACCTTC	CASSLAGRDRTNYGYTF	TRBD1	TRBV5-1	-	TRBJ1-2
TGTGCCAGCAGCTTACGGGGGGCCAGCTCTGGGGCCAACGTCCTGACTTTC	CASSLRGASSGANVLTF	-	TRBV7-3	once	TRBJ2-6
TGCGCCAGCAGCCAAGTAAGAGCGGGGGGTCCCCCCACGCAGTATTTT	CASSQVRAGGPPTQYF	TRBD2	TRBV4-1	-	TRBJ2-3
TGCGCCAGCAGCACGGTCCCAGACACCGGGGAGCTGTTTTTT	CASSTVPDTGELFF	-	TRBV5-1	-	TRBJ2-2
TGTGCCAGTAGGCTGGGACAGGGACCCTACAATGAGCAGTTCTTC	CASRLGQGPYNEQFF	TRBD1	TRBV19	medium-sized	TRBJ2-1
TGTGCCAGCTCACCTCAAAGGTCTACCCGATTGGACACTGAAGCTTTCTTT	CASSPQRSTRLDTEAFF	-	TRBV18	-	TRBJ1-1
TGCGCCAGCAGCCCATCGGCACAGGGCTTGAACACTGAAGCTTTCTTT	CASSPSAQGLNTEAFF	-	TRBV5-1	-	TRBJ1-1
TGTGCCAGCAGTTACTCGCCGGGGGGAGCCTACGAGCAGTACTTC	CASSYSPGGAYEQYF	TRBD2	TRBV6-5	-	TRBJ2-7
TGTGCCAGCAGCGCAAAGGGACAGGGTACAAGTGGCTACACCTTC	CASSAKGQGTSGYTF	TRBD1	TRBV9	-	TRBJ1-2
TGTGCCAGCAGCCTTAGACAGGGAAGCTCTGGGGCCAACGTCCTGACTTTC	CASSLRQGSSGANVLTF	TRBD1	TRBV9	once	TRBJ2-6
TGCGCCAGCAGCCATGCCGCCGGGACTGAACCTTATTCCTATGGCTACACCTTC	CASSHAAGTEPYSYGYTF	-	TRBV4-1	few	TRBJ1-2
TGTGCCAGCAGCGCGGACAGGGGGTTCTCCTACGAGCAGTACTTC	CASSADRGFSYEQYF	TRBD1	TRBV2	-	TRBJ2-7
TGTGCCAGCAGGAAAGACAGGAACTACGAGCAGTACTTC	CASRKDRNYEQYF	-	TRBV11-1	-	TRBJ2-7
TGCGCCAGCAGCCCCCGACTAGCGGGGAAATACAATGAGCAGTTCTTC	CASSPRLAGKYNEQFF	TRBD2	TRBV4-1	-	TRBJ2-1
TGTGCCAGTTCACCTTCGGGGATGGGTGGCAATCAGCCCCAGCATTTT	CASSPSGMGGNQPQHF	-	TRBV19	-	TRBJ1-5
TGCAGCGTTGTCAGGGGCACAGGAAACACCATATATTTT	CSVVRGTGNTIYF	-	TRBV29-1	-	TRBJ1-3
TGTGCCAGCAGCTTGACGCGGGGGGCCACCTCTGGAAACACCATATATTTT	CASSLTRGATSGNTIYF	-	TRBV5-4	-	TRBJ1-3
TGCGCCAGCAGCTTGGTCCCGGACACTTACGAGCAGTACTTC	CASSLVPDTYEQYF	-	TRBV5-1	-	TRBJ2-7
TGCGCCAGCAGCCCCACCCCCGGTTATCAGCCCCAGCATTTT	CASSPTPGYQPQHF	-	TRBV5-1	-	TRBJ1-5
TGTGCCAGCAGCTCCCGGGACACCGGGGAGCTGTTTTTT	CASSSRDTGELFF	-	TRBV11-3	-	TRBJ2-2
TGTGCCAGCAGTGGGGGGACTCAGGGGGCCCTCGACGGCTACACCTTC	CASSGGTQGALDGYTF	TRBD1	TRBV2	-	TRBJ1-2
TGTGCCATCGGGGGGACTAGTTGGGATACGCAGTATTTT	CAIGGTSWDTQYF	TRBD2	TRBV10-3	-	TRBJ2-3
TGTGCCAGCAGCTTAGTAGACAGCCGACCGGGCTACACCTTC	CASSLVDSRPGYTF	-	TRBV11-2	-	TRBJ1-2
TGCGCCAGCAGCTCAGGAGAGGGGCAGCCCCAGCATTTT	CASSSGEGQPQHF	-	TRBV10-2	-	TRBJ1-5
TGTGCCAGCACCCCCGGGAGTAGCGGGTCCTACGAGCAGTACTTC	CASTPGSSGSYEQYF	TRBD2	TRBV7-9	few	TRBJ2-7
TGTGCCAGCAGCAGAGACGGCTACGAGCAGTACTTC	CASSRDGYEQYF	-	TRBV11-3	-	TRBJ2-7
TGCGCCAGCAGCCAAGGTGTGACCTACGAGCAGTACTTC	CASSQGVTYEQYF	-	TRBV4-1	-	TRBJ2-7
TGTGCCAGCAGCAAATCCGCGAGTATGAACACTGAAGCTTTCTTT	CASSKSASMNTEAFF	-	TRBV21-1	-	TRBJ1-1
TGCGCCAGCAGCACAAGGACAGGATACACCGGGGAGCTGTTTTTT	CASSTRTGYTGELFF	TRBD1	TRBV5-1	-	TRBJ2-2
TGCGCCAGCAGCTCACAGCCGCAGGGGGAGTACAATGAGCAGTTCTTC	CASSSQPQGEYNEQFF	TRBD1	TRBV5-1	-	TRBJ2-1
TGTGCCAGCAGCCTACGGGGGGCGGACACTGAAGCTTTCTTT	CASSLRGADTEAFF	-	TRBV5-5	-	TRBJ1-1
TGTGCCAGCAACGATGACAGGTCAACGAGGGGCTACACCTTC	CASNDDRSTRGYTF	-	TRBV5-4	-	TRBJ1-2
TGCGCCAGCAGCCCTGGCCTAGCGGGGGACAGCACAGATACGCAGTATTTT	CASSPGLAGDSTDTQYF	TRBD2	TRBV5-1	few	TRBJ2-3
TGTGCCAGCAGCTTAAGAGGCCGGGACCCCTACTACGAGCAGTACTTC	CASSLRGRDPYYEQYF	-	TRBV11-2	-	TRBJ2-7
TGTGCCAGTACCCCCCAGGGCAGGGTGCTCTATGGCTACACCTTC	CASTPQGRVLYGYTF	-	TRBV19	-	TRBJ1-2
TGCAGCGTTTACGACACATCGAACACCGGGGAGCTGTTTTTT	CSVYDTSNTGELFF	-	TRBV29-1	once	TRBJ2-2
TGTGCCTCGAGCCGGGACTACCTATCCTACGAGCAGTACTTC	CASSRDYLSYEQYF	TRBD2	TRBV5-4	-	TRBJ2-7
TGTGCCAGCAGTGAAAGGGACAGAAACTATGGCTACACCTTC	CASSERDRNYGYTF	TRBD1	TRBV6-1	-	TRBJ1-2